The clone carrying this TCR beta chain was found many times. Its antigen remains unidentified. The data were taken from a study of regulatory T cells in long-lasting Graves disease. Study outcomes and limitations: There were preferences for TRBV28, TRBJ1-2 and TRBJ2-5 in persistent disease.

iRepertoire HTBI primers and Arm-PCR of CDR3 regions built TCR beta libraries. Each CDR3 protein is one row after TCRdb ran MiXCR on the multiplex PCR reads. The sample contains around 500,000 distinct CDR3 sequences, 12% of which appear only once. J gave up 0 bases and V 2 bases, and 10 bases lay outside the gene matches. Germline lookup yields CDR1 LNHNV and CDR2 YYDKDF (reference sequence). CDR3 size: 18 residues. The time point was: newly diagnosed GD, antithyroid drugs for less than 3 months. The TCR library was made from RNA extracted from PBMCs. These data also featured in a second study, about T cells in Graves' hyperthyroidism and ophthalmopathy. That paper states: Most thyroid-expanded clonotypes above 0.001 were also found in blood. Model output signaled ophthalmopathy a median 6.5 months ahead of onset.

The sequence came from a woman in her twenties or thirties with Graves disease. Sequences were derived from peripheral blood mononuclear cells (PBMCs), sampled at new diagnosis, from a patient treated with antithyroid drugs. J is TRBJ1-5 and V is TRBV15; 7 nucleotides match TRBD1. The CDR3 here is CATSRPTGKTDSNQPQHF. CDR3 in DNA: TGTGCCACCAGCAGACCGACAGGGAAGACGGATAGCAATCAGCCCCAGCATTTT.